The 20 T cell receptor beta chains below were found in one sample sequenced in a study of cytomegalovirus exposure and HLA in healthy donors. Use of 60 Vbeta and 13 Jbeta primers characterized the PCR. The method was immunoSEQ multiplex PCR; TCRdb's version includes in-frame clones alone and lacks a portion of them. The repertoire holds tens of thousands of clones, with over 75% as singletons. Sample: PBMCs. These receptors were taken from a girl aged 2-10 years in good health and CMV-seropositive.

The V gene is TRBV28, the J gene TRBJ2-1, with 7 bases lining up with TRBD1. CDR3 length: 15 residues. Germline loops: CDR1 MDHEN, CDR2 SYDVKM. Losses at the gene ends were 6 bases for V and 0 bases for J; bases not matched to a gene: 5. CDR3: CASRSAGGSYNEQFF. The DNA of the CDR3 is TGTGCCAGCAGATCAGCAGGGGGCTCCTACAATGAGCAGTTCTTC.

This clone came up once. The rearrangement uses TRBV7-8 and TRBJ1-5; 8 bases are a match to TRBD1. CDR3 size: 19 residues. Germline CDR1 and CDR2: SGHVS and FQNEAQ. Trimming cost V 0 bases and J 0 bases; bases outside gene matches: 10. CDR3 in amino acids: CASSLAYRGEIYSNQPQHF. As DNA, the CDR3 is TGTGCCAGCAGCTTAGCTTACAGGGGGGAAATTTATAGCAATCAGCCCCAGCATTTT.

The chain links TRBV27 to TRBJ2-7; 7 bases agree with TRBD1. The CDR3 runs 15 residues. In germline, CDR1 is MNHEY, CDR2 SMNVEV (reference sequence). J gave up 3 bases and V 5 bases, and 10 bases lay outside the gene matches. Here the CDR3 DNA reads TGTGCCAGCAGTCCTTCGACAGGGTTTAACTACGAGCAGTACTTC. It translates to CASSPSTGFNYEQYF.

The V call is TRBV29-1, the J call TRBJ1-2; 8 nucleotides match TRBD1. J lost 7 bases, V lost 0 bases, and 7 bases had no gene match. The germline V gene encodes CDR1 SQVTM and CDR2 ANQGSEA. The CDR3 runs to 14 residues. The CDR3 coding sequence is TGCAGCGTTGAAGATGACAGGGGTCCTTCTGGCTACACCTTC. This encodes CSVEDDRGPSGYTF.

The chain has TRBV28 and TRBJ2-6; a possible D gene is TRBD2 (5 bases). CDR3 length: 19 residues. The V end lost 6 bases, the J end lost 1 base, and 22 bases lay between the germline ends. Germline V gene lookup returns CDR1 MDHEN and CDR2 SYDVKM. CDR3 residues: CASSVRLTEEVSGANVLTF. CDR3 sequence (DNA): TGTGCCAGCAGCGTCCGTCTTACAGAGGAGGTGTCTGGGGCCAACGTCCTGACTTTC. The complete variable domain, with remaining parts taken from reference TRBV28 and TRBJ2-6, reads DVKVTQSSRYLVKRTGEKVFLECVQDMDHENMFWYRQDPGLGLRLIYFSYDVKMKEKGDIPEGYSVSREKKERFSLILESASTNQTSMYLCASSVRLTEEVSGANVLTFGAGSRLTVL.

A note on this clone: Germline and junction disagree at one end, which may indicate a read error. The chain carries TRBV7-7 and TRBJ2-3; 11 nucleotides align to TRBD1. Germline V lookup: CDR1 SSHAT, CDR2 FNYEAQ (reference sequence). CDR3 length equals 15 residues. The CDR3 nucleotides are TGTGCTAGCAGCTCCGGGACAGGGGGTTTCTATACGCAGTATTTT. Its protein is CASSSGTGGFYTQYF.

The rearrangement links TRBV6-6 to TRBJ1-1, with D unresolved. Germline CDR1 and CDR2: MNHNY and SVGAGI (reference sequence). The CDR3 is made up of 13 amino acids. The V and J ends lost 4 bases and 4 bases respectively, with 10 bases between them. CDR3 loop: CASSSGRGTEAFF. The CDR3 DNA reads TGTGCCAGCAGTTCGGGCCGGGGCACTGAAGCTTTCTTT.

The chain combines TRBV6-1 with TRBJ1-2; 7 bases align to TRBD1. Trimming took 5 bases from V and 6 from J; bases not matched to a gene: 6. This CDR3 region has 13 residues. Germline CDR1 MNHNS, CDR2 SASEGT. The CDR3 sequence: CASSRQGVDGYTF. The DNA of the CDR3 is TGTGCCAGCAGTCGACAGGGTGTCGATGGCTACACCTTC.

Only a few counts were recorded for this clone. This chain uses TRBV25-1 with TRBJ1-1, with D maybe TRBD1 (5 bases). The V gene lost 8 bases and the J gene lost 5 bases, with 9 bases spanning the gap. This CDR3 has 11 amino acids. Germline CDR1 is MGHDK and CDR2 is SYGVNS. The CDR3 loop is CASQTATEAFF. The CDR3 region has the DNA TGTGCCAGCCAGACAGCTACTGAAGCTTTCTTT.

The chain recombines TRBV30 with TRBJ2-1, with 8 bases identical to TRBD2. Germline V gene lookup returns CDR1 GTSNPN and CDR2 SVGIG (reference sequence). V dropped 7 bases and J dropped 1; count of bases not matched to a gene: 9. The CDR3 extends over 15 amino acids. CDR3 sequence: CASTRTSSSYNEQFF. Here the CDR3 DNA reads TGTGCCTCCACGCGGACTAGCAGTTCCTACAATGAGCAGTTCTTC.

This chain joins TRBV21-1 and TRBJ1-1; the DNA was not used to check the table's D call, TRBD1. TRBV21-1 is a known pseudogene. The CDR3 runs to 15 residues. CDR3 nucleotides: TGTGCCAGCAGCAAACAGGGGGGCTGTTGCACTGAAGCTTTCTTT. Translating it yields CASSKQGGCCTEAFF.

This chain connects TRBV29-1 to TRBJ2-1; no definite D call. Germline-derived CDR1 and CDR2 are SQVTM and ANQGSEA. The CDR3 spans 12 residues. V lost 8 bases and J lost 4, with 12 bases in between. CDR3 loop: CSSRGDYNEQFF. CDR3 nucleotide sequence: TGCAGCTCCCGCGGAGATTACAATGAGCAGTTCTTC.

This clone has a single count. The J gene is TRBJ2-7, the V gene TRBV6-1; perhaps TRBD2 as D (5 bases). This CDR3 region has 13 residues. Germline assignment: CDR1 MNHNS and CDR2 SASEGT. V was clipped by 4 bases and J by 2 bases, with 9 bases between them. As DNA, the CDR3 is TGTGCCAGCAGTGCCGGGATAACCTACGAGCAGTACTTC. Amino acids: CASSAGITYEQYF.

V and J are TRBV19 and TRBJ2-5; TRBD2 matches at 7 bases. The length of the CDR3 is 15 residues. Germline V gives CDR1 LNHDA, CDR2 SQIVND (reference sequence). After removal of 1 base from V and 7 bases from J, the junction contained 9 bases not matched to a gene. The CDR3 nucleotides read TGTGCCAGTAGTATAGGGGGGGGACTGGGAGGGACCCAGTACTTC. Its translation: CASSIGGGLGGTQYF. The whole variable domain, filled in from reference TRBV19 and TRBJ2-5, reads DGGITQSPKYLFRKEGQNVTLSCEQNLNHDAMYWYRQDPGQGLRLIYYSQIVNDFQKGDIAEGYSVSREKKESFPLTVTSAQKNPTAFYLCASSIGGGLGGTQYFGPGTRLLVL.

The chain employs TRBV29-1 and TRBJ1-2, with D possibly matching TRBD1 (5 bases). With 4 bases removed from V and 6 bases from J, the gap between germline ends came to 18 bases. The germline CDR1 and CDR2 sequences are SQVTM and ANQGSEA. The length of the CDR3 is 14 residues. The CDR3 here is CSVVGQGALHGYTF. The CDR3 DNA reads TGCAGCGTTGTAGGGCAGGGCGCGTTGCATGGCTACACCTTC.

The chain couples TRBV30 to TRBJ1-1; possibly TRBD1 for D (5 bases). Germline CDR1 reads GTSNPN; CDR2 reads SVGIG (reference sequence). The CDR3 covers 13 residues. Trimming pared 2 bases from V and 0 bases from J, leaving 7 bases between. CDR3 sequence: CAWSKGMNTEAFF. In DNA form, the CDR3 reads TGTGCCTGGAGTAAGGGGATGAACACTGAAGCTTTCTTT.

There are a few counts of this clone. The genes are TRBV14 and TRBJ1-2; tentative D call: TRBD1 (5 bases). With 4 bases removed from V and 1 base from J, the gap between germline ends came to 19 bases. In germline, CDR1 is SGHDN, CDR2 FVKESK. This CDR3 contains 17 residues. CDR3 DNA sequence: TGTGCCAGCAGCCCTTCTGATTTCAGGGCCCGTAACTATGGCTACACCTTC. This encodes CASSPSDFRARNYGYTF.

This sequence joins TRBV5-1 and TRBJ2-5, with 10 bases aligning to TRBD1. Per the germline V gene, CDR1 is SGHRS and CDR2 is YFSETQ. With V trimmed by 3 bases and J by 7 bases, 9 bases remained unmatched. This CDR3 region has 15 residues. CDR3 residues: CASSSGTGAGGTQYF. The CDR3 DNA is TGCGCCAGCAGCTCCGGGACAGGGGCGGGTGGGACCCAGTACTTC.

This chain uses TRBV4-2 with TRBJ2-1; D may be TRBD2 (5 bases). The CDR3 is 16 amino acids. The V gene's germline CDR1 is LGHNA and CDR2 YNFKEQ. Deletions cut 1 base from V and 0 bases from J, with 10 bases between. The CDR3 loop reads CASSQGVGSSYNEQFF. The DNA of the CDR3 is TGTGCCAGCAGCCAAGGGGTAGGGAGCTCCTACAATGAGCAGTTCTTC.

The CDR3, as DNA: TGTGCCATCAGTGTACAGGGGTATACTGAAGCTTTCTTT. The encoded protein is CAISVQGYTEAFF. The gene calls are TRBV10-3 and TRBJ1-1; 7 nucleotides agree with TRBD1. V shed 4 bases and J 5 bases; nucleotides not matched to a gene: 4. Per the germline V gene, CDR1 is ENHRY and CDR2 is SYGVKD. The CDR3 has 13 amino acids.